Listed below are T cell receptor beta chains from one sample, sequenced in a study of cytotoxic CD8 clonotypes in ibrutinib-treated CLL. The table came from immunoSEQ multiplex PCR; TCRdb's copy has only in-frame clones and leaves some out. This table has 25,000 to 30,000 clones, roughly 69% appearing once. Specimen: PBMCs, collected after 24 months of ibrutinib treatment. The receptor set was obtained from a human donor with chronic lymphocytic leukemia. The CDR3 runs from the conserved cysteine through the conserved F or W. Fields, in order: J gene, clone size, V gene, D gene, CDR3 protein, CDR3 DNA. A D gene is named only where the DNA matches it firmly. The listing skips clone size in some rows; elsewhere it reads once, few, many or a size class.

TRBJ2-2,.,TRBV7-6,.,CASSLAKTRTGELFF,TGTGCCAGCAGCTTAGCGAAGACTAGAACCGGGGAGCTGTTTTTT
TRBJ1-1,.,TRBV6-5,TRBD1,CASSYDQGEATEAFF,TGTGCCAGCAGTTACGACCAGGGGGAAGCCACTGAAGCTTTCTTT
TRBJ2-5,.,TRBV5-1,TRBD1,CASSDLTGGGGTQYF,TGCGCCAGCAGCGACCTTACAGGGGGAGGAGGGACCCAGTACTTC
TRBJ2-4,.,TRBV5-1,.,CASSSDGIVDIQYF,TGCGCCAGCAGCTCGGACGGGATAGTTGACATTCAGTACTTC
TRBJ1-1,.,TRBV10-1,.,CASSAGSTVTEAFF,TGCGCCAGCAGTGCCGGGTCCACGGTTACTGAAGCTTTCTTT
TRBJ1-4,.,TRBV6-1,TRBD1,CASSRDRSEKLFF,TGTGCCAGCAGTCGGGACAGAAGTGAAAAACTGTTTTTT
TRBJ2-5,.,TRBV9,.,CASSVDVKETQYF,TGTGCCAGCAGCGTAGATGTAAAAGAGACCCAGTACTTC
TRBJ2-3,.,TRBV9,.,CASSVGTDTLTDTQYF,TGTGCCAGCAGCGTAGGAACAGATACACTCACAGATACGCAGTATTTT
TRBJ2-3,few,TRBV6-6,TRBD2,CASSYPWTSGDTQYF,TGTGCCAGCAGTTACCCTTGGACTAGCGGAGATACGCAGTATTTT
TRBJ1-5,.,TRBV6-5,.,CASSYRGSGNQPQHF,TGTGCCAGCAGTTACCGGGGTTCGGGCAATCAGCCCCAGCATTTT
TRBJ2-7,.,TRBV5-1,TRBD2,CASSLSIAGNEQYF,TGCGCCAGCAGCTTGTCTATAGCGGGGAACGAGCAGTACTTC
TRBJ1-3,.,TRBV18,.,CASSASDRISGNTIYF,TGTGCCAGCTCAGCCTCGGACAGAATCTCTGGAAACACCATATATTTT
TRBJ2-2,large,TRBV19,TRBD2,CASSTKVGGSGELFF,TGTGCCAGTAGTACAAAGGTGGGGGGGTCCGGGGAGCTGTTTTTT
TRBJ2-6,.,TRBV7-6,.,CASSFSRDTSGANVLTF,TGTGCCAGCAGCTTTTCACGGGACACGTCTGGGGCCAACGTCCTGACTTTC
TRBJ2-7,once,TRBV5-1,.,CASSLLGSSYEQYF,TGCGCCAGCAGCTTACTGGGGAGCTCCTACGAGCAGTACTTC
TRBJ1-5,.,TRBV19,.,CATGGGNQPQHF,TGTGCCACCGGCGGGGGCAATCAGCCCCAGCATTTT
TRBJ2-7,few,TRBV20-1,.,CSARQAHEQYF,TGCAGTGCTCGACAGGCCCACGAGCAGTACTTC
TRBJ1-4,.,TRBV9,.,CASSVVGWADTDATNEKLFF,TGTGCCAGCAGCGTAGTAGGTTGGGCAGATACAGATGCAACTAATGAAAAACTGTTTTTT
TRBJ2-7,.,TRBV28,.,CASRRQLTYEQYF,TGTGCCAGCAGGCGACAGTTGACCTACGAGCAGTACTTC
TRBJ2-7,.,TRBV10-1,.,CASSVTGGAFHEQYF,TGCGCCAGCAGTGTAACGGGGGGCGCGTTTCACGAGCAGTACTTC
TRBJ1-2,once,TRBV11-2,.,CASSQSTGNYGYTF,TGTGCCAGCAGCCAATCGACAGGAAACTATGGCTACACCTTC
TRBJ2-7,few,TRBV30,.,CAWSVSVNEQYF,TGTGCCTGGAGTGTTTCTGTGAACGAGCAGTACTTC
TRBJ2-1,many,TRBV6-5,TRBD2,CASSTAGTYNEQFF,TGTGCCAGCAGTACAGCGGGGACTTACAATGAGCAGTTCTTC
TRBJ1-1,.,TRBV14,.,CASSQGKVSGRSHTEAFF,TGTGCCAGCAGCCAAGGAAAGGTCTCAGGGAGGTCACACACTGAAGCTTTCTTT
TRBJ2-2,.,TRBV7-7,.,CASSPLQNTGELFF,TGTGCTAGCAGTCCGTTACAGAACACCGGGGAGCTGTTTTTT
TRBJ2-3,once,TRBV11-2,TRBD2,CASRYNRLAGPDTQYF,TGTGCCAGCAGATACAATCGGCTAGCGGGGCCAGATACGCAGTATTTT
TRBJ1-1,few,TRBV14,.,CASSRRGGQNTEAFF,TGTGCCAGCAGCCGCCGAGGGGGACAGAACACTGAAGCTTTCTTT
TRBJ1-2,few,TRBV28,.,CASSLGGGNYGYTF,TGTGCCAGCAGCCTGGGGGGCGGAAACTATGGCTACACCTTC
TRBJ2-3,.,TRBV5-6,TRBD2,CASSRRGGTDTQYF,TGTGCCAGCAGCAGGCGGGGGGGCACAGATACGCAGTATTTT
TRBJ1-2,.,TRBV5-1,TRBD1,CASSLDVGGDYGYTF,TGCGCCAGCAGCTTGGATGTAGGGGGCGACTATGGCTACACCTTC